This note documents a single T cell receptor beta chain sequence. Its antigen is not known. This sample is drawn from a study of T cells after yellow fever vaccination. Study observations and caveats: Re-detected after boosting: most primary clones, 96% of CD4 and over 80% of CD8.

Template switching with 5'RACE generated the TCR cDNA and added a universal primer site and UMIs. TCRdb re-called the 5' RACE reads with MiXCR, one entry per CDR3 protein. The table shows 100,000 to 150,000 distinct CDR3 sequences, with over 12% occurring only once. Germline loops: CDR1 SGHTA, CDR2 FQGTGA. The CDR3 contains 18 residues. V gave up 1 base and J gave up 0 bases, with 16 bases separating them. The V call is TRBV7-3, the J call TRBJ1-3; D remains unclear. The sample was CD8+ T cells sorted from PBMCs, taken 5 days after the yellow fever booster vaccination. The source is a man aged 18-30 years who received the YFV17D yellow fever vaccine. CDR3 coding DNA: TGTGCCAGCAGCTTAAGCCCCGGGTCCGAATACTCTGGAAACACCATATATTTT. Its translation: CASSLSPGSEYSGNTIYF.